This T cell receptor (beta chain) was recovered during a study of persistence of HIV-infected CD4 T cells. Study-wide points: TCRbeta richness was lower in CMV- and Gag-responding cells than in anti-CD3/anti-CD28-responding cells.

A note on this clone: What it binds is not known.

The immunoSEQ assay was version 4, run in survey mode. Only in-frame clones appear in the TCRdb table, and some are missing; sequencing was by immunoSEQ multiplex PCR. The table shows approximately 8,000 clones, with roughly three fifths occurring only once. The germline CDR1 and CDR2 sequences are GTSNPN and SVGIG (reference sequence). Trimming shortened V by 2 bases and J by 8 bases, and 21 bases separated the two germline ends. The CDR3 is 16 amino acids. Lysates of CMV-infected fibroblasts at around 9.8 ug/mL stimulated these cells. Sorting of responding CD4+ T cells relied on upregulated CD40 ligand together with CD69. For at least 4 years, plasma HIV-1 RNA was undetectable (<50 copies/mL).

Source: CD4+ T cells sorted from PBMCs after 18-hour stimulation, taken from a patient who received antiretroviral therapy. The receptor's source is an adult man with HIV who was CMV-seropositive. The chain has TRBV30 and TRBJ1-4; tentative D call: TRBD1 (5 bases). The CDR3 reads CAWSPFFEGEGEKLFF. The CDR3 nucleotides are TGTGCCTGGAGTCCCTTCTTCGAAGGGGAGGGAGAAAAACTGTTTTTT.